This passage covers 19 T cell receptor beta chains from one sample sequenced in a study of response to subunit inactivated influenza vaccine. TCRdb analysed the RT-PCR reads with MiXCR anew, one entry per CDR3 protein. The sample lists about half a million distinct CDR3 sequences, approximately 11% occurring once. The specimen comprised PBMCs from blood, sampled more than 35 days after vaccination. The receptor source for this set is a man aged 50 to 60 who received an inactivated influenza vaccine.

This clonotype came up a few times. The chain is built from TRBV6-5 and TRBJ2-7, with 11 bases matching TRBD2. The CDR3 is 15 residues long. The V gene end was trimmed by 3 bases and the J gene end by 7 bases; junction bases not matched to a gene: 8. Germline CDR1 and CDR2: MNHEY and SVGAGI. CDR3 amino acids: CASSYTSGSGREQYF. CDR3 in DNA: TGTGCCAGCAGTTATACTAGCGGGAGTGGGAGGGAGCAGTACTTC.

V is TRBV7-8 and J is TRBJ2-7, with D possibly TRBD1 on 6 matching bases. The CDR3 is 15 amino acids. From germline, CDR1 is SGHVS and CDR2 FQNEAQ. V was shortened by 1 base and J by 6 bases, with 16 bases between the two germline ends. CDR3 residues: CASSLEGGGRAEQYF. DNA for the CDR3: TGTGCCAGCAGCTTAGAGGGTGGGGGCAGAGCCGAGCAGTACTTC.

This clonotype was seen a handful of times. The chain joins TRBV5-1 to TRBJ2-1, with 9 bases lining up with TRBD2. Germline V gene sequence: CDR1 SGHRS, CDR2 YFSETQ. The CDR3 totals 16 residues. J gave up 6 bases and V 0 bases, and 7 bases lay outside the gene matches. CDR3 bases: TGCGCCAGCAGCTTGGACGTCGGCGGGGGGGCCAATGAGCAGTTCTTC. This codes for CASSLDVGGGANEQFF.

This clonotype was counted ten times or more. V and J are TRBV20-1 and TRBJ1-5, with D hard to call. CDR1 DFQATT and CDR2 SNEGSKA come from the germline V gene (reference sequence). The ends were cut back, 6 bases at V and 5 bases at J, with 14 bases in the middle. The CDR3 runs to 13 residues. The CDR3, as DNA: TGCAGTGCCCAGTCGCATCAAGATCAGCCCCAGCATTTT. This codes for CSAQSHQDQPQHF.

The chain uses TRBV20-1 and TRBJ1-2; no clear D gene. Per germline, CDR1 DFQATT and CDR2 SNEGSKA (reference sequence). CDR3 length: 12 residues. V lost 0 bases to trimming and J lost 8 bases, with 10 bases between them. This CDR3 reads CSARDQVRGYTF. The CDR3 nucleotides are TGCAGTGCTAGAGACCAGGTTAGGGGCTACACCTTC.

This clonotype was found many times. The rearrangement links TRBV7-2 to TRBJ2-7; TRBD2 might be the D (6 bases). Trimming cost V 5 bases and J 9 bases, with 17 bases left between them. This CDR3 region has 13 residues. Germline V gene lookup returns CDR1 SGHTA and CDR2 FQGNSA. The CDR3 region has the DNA TGTGCCAGCAGCGACCGAAATAGCGGCCTGCAGTACTTC. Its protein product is CASSDRNSGLQYF.

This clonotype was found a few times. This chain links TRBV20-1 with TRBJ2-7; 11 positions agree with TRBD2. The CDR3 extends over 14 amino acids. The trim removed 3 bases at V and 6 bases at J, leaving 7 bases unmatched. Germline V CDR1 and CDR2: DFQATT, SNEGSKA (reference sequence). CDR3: CSARGLAGGGEQYF. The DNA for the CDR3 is TGCAGTGCTAGGGGGCTAGCGGGAGGCGGCGAGCAGTACTTC.

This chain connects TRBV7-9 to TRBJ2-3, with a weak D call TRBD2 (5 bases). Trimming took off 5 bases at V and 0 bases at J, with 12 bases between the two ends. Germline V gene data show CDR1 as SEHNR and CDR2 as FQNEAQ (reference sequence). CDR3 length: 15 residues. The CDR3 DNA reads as TGTGCCAGCAGCGCCGTACTAGGCAGCACAGATACGCAGTATTTT. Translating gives CASSAVLGSTDTQYF.

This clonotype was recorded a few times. CDR3 loop: CATSRDLLGSGANVLTF. The CDR3 nucleotides read TGTGCCACCAGCAGAGATCTCCTCGGTTCTGGGGCCAACGTCCTGACTTTC. The V and J genes are TRBV15 and TRBJ2-6; no reliable D call. The CDR3 length is 17 residues. V dropped 0 bases and J dropped 1 base, with 10 bases sitting between them. Germline V lookup: CDR1 LNHNV, CDR2 YYDKDF (reference sequence). The full variable domain, rest sourced from reference TRBV15 and TRBJ2-6, is DAMVIQNPRYQVTQFGKPVTLSCSQTLNHNVMYWYQQKSSQAPKLLFHYYDKDFNNEADTPDNFQSRRPNTSFCFLDIRSPGLGDTAMYLCATSRDLLGSGANVLTFGAGSRLTVL.

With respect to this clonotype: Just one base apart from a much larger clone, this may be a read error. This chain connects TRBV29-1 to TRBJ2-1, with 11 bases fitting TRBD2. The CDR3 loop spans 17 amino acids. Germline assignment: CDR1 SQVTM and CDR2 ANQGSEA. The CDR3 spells CSVVRLAGSSSYNEQSF. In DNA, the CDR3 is TGCAGCGTCGTCAGACTAGCGGGGTCGAGCTCCTACAATGAGCAGTCCTTC.

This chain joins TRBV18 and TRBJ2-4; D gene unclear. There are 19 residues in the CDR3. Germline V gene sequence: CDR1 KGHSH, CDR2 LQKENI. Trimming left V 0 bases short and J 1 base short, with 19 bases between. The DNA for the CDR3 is TGTGCCAGCTCACCACCGGGCATTTTAGATAGTTTCGCCAAAAACATTCAGTACTTC. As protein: CASSPPGILDSFAKNIQYF.

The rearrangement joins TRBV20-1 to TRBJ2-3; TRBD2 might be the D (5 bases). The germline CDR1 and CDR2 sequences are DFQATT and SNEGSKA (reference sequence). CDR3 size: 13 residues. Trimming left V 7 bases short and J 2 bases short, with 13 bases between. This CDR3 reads CSGGRVNTDTQYF. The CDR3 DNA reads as TGCAGTGGAGGGCGGGTGAACACAGATACGCAGTATTTT.

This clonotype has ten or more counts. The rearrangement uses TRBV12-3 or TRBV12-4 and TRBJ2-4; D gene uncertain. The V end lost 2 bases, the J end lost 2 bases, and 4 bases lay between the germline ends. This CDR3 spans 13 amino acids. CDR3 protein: CASSLRSKNIQYF. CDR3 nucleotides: TGTGCCAGCAGTTTAAGGTCCAAAAACATTCAGTACTTC.

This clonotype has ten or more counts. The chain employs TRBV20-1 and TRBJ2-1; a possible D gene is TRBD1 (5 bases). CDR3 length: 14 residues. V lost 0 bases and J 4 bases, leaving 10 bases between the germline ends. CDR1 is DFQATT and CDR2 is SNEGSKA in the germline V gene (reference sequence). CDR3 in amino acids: CSARDRTGYNEQFF. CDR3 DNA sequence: TGCAGTGCTAGAGACAGAACAGGATACAATGAGCAGTTCTTC.

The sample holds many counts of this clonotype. The CDR3 bases are TGTGCCAGCAGTTCCACAGACTACTACGAGCAGTACTTC. The encoded protein is CASSSTDYYEQYF. This chain joins TRBV2 and TRBJ2-7, with D perhaps TRBD2 (5 bases). V was shortened by 5 bases and J by 3 bases, with 11 bases between the two germline ends. In germline, CDR1 is SNHLY, CDR2 FYNNEI. CDR3 size: 13 residues.

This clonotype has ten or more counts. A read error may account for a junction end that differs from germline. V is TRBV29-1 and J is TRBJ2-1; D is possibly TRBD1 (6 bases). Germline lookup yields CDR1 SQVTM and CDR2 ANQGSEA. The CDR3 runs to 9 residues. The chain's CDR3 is CSVEGGQFF. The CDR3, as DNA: TGCAGCGTCGAAGGGGGACAGTTCTTC.

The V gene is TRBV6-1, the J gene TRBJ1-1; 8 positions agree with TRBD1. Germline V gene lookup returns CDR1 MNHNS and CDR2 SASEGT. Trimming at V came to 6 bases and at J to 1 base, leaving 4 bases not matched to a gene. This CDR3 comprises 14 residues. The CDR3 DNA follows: TGTGCCAGCAGGATAGACAGGGGGAACACTGAAGCTTTCTTT. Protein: CASRIDRGNTEAFF.

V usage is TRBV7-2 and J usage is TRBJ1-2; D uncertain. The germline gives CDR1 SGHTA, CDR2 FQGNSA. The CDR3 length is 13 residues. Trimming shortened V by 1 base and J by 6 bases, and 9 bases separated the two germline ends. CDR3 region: CASSLVSGNGYTF. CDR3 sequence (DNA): TGTGCCAGCAGCTTAGTTTCCGGGAATGGCTACACCTTC.

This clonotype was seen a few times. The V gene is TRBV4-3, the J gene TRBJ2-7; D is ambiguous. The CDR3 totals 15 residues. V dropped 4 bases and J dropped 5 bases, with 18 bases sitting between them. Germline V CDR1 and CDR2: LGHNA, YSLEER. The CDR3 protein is CASSPSLVAIHEQYF. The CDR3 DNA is TGCGCCAGCAGCCCCAGTCTGGTCGCGATCCACGAGCAGTACTTC.